These T cell receptor beta chains were read from a single sample in a study of control samples from healthy donors and cancer patients. TCRdb keeps only in-frame clones here, not all; method: immunoSEQ multiplex PCR. The repertoire holds some 82,000 clones, with around 84% as singletons. The sequencing sample was made of PBMCs. The receptors were sampled from a man in his 60s with head and neck cancer. Both conserved end residues are part of each CDR3. D genes are given only for firm matches. A clone size is listed for some rows: how often the clone was seen (once, few, many), or a class if it is expanded.

J gene	clone size	D gene	V gene	CDR3 protein	CDR3 DNA
TRBJ2-7	NA	NA	TRBV18	CASSRSQGRESTYEQYF	TGTGCCAGCTCACGGAGTCAGGGGCGGGAGTCGACCTACGAGCAGTACTTC
TRBJ1-2	NA	NA	TRBV3-1/TRBV3-2	CASSPRVLGGYTF	TGTGCCAGCAGTCCCAGGGTTCTCGGTGGCTACACCTTC
TRBJ1-6	NA	NA	TRBV7-9	CASSSSTVSPLHF	TGTGCCAGCAGCTCCAGTACAGTGTCACCCCTCCACTTT
TRBJ1-6	NA	NA	TRBV14	CASSPRGVSPLHF	TGTGCCAGCAGCCCAAGAGGGGTATCACCCCTCCACTTT
TRBJ1-1	NA	NA	TRBV28	CASSSLMNTEAFF	TGTGCCAGCAGTTCCCTCATGAACACTGAAGCTTTCTTT
TRBJ1-5	NA	NA	TRBV7-2	CASSLWRDQPQHF	TGTGCCAGCAGCTTATGGCGAGATCAGCCCCAGCATTTT
TRBJ1-5	NA	NA	TRBV19	CASMEVGKGNQPQHF	TGTGCCAGTATGGAGGTGGGAAAGGGCAATCAGCCCCAGCATTTT
TRBJ2-7	NA	NA	TRBV12-3/TRBV12-4	CASSLGLPYEQYF	TGTGCCAGCAGTTTGGGACTGCCCTACGAGCAGTACTTC
TRBJ2-3	NA	NA	TRBV12-3/TRBV12-4	CASSPGQGQYF	TGTGCCAGCAGTCCCGGACAAGGGCAGTATTTT
TRBJ2-7	NA	TRBD1	TRBV18	CASSQGQEYYEQYF	TGTGCCAGCTCACAGGGACAGGAATACTACGAGCAGTACTTC
TRBJ2-7	few	NA	TRBV29-1	CSAIRPGDEQYF	TGCAGCGCCATCAGGCCGGGGGACGAGCAGTACTTC
TRBJ2-7	NA	NA	TRBV6-6	CASALSGEQYF	TGTGCCTCTGCTCTCTCGGGGGAGCAGTACTTC
TRBJ1-2	NA	NA	TRBV28	CASQRYYGYTF	TGTGCCAGCCAGCGGTACTATGGCTACACCTTC
TRBJ1-2	NA	NA	TRBV19	CASSIAGAGEAGYTF	TGTGCCAGTAGTATCGCCGGGGCAGGGGAGGCTGGCTACACCTTC
TRBJ1-3	NA	NA	TRBV2	CASSGATTGPPSGNTIYF	TGTGCCAGCAGTGGAGCAACGACAGGACCTCCCTCTGGAAACACCATATATTTT
TRBJ2-7	few	NA	TRBV10-2	CASGRVDEQYF	TGCGCCAGCGGAAGGGTTGACGAGCAGTACTTC
TRBJ1-2	NA	NA	TRBV12-5	CASGRTGTESYGYTF	TGTGCTAGTGGTCGAACCGGGACGGAGAGCTATGGCTACACCTTC
TRBJ1-3	NA	NA	TRBV18	CASSPQGLDSGNTIYF	TGTGCCAGCTCACCACAAGGCCTTGACTCTGGAAACACCATATATTTT
TRBJ2-5	NA	NA	TRBV12-3/TRBV12-4	CASSWVGGTQYF	TGTGCCAGCAGTTGGGTGGGAGGGACCCAGTACTTC
TRBJ2-3	NA	NA	TRBV5-1	CASSKGVPSLSTDTQYF	TGCGCCAGCAGTAAGGGGGTCCCGAGTCTGAGCACAGATACGCAGTATTTT
TRBJ2-1	NA	NA	TRBV29-1	CSVAYNEQFF	TGCAGCGTGGCCTACAATGAGCAGTTCTTC
TRBJ2-7	NA	NA	TRBV6-5	CASSYVGRSYEQYF	TGTGCCAGCAGTTATGTCGGTCGCTCCTACGAGCAGTACTTC
TRBJ1-1	NA	NA	TRBV29-1	CSVGQILNTEAFF	TGCAGCGTTGGACAGATCCTGAACACTGAAGCTTTCTTT
TRBJ2-7	NA	NA	TRBV5-1	CASSSLGGEQYF	TGCGCCAGCAGCTCCCTAGGGGGCGAGCAGTACTTC
TRBJ2-1	NA	TRBD2	TRBV5-4	CASSSRTSGRGNEQFF	TGTGCCAGCAGCTCGAGGACTAGCGGGAGGGGCAATGAGCAGTTCTTC
TRBJ1-1	NA	NA	TRBV28	CASSLPAFRENTEAFF	TGTGCCAGCAGTTTACCAGCGTTTAGGGAGAACACTGAAGCTTTCTTT
TRBJ1-5	NA	NA	TRBV2	CASRFGGGNQPQHF	TGTGCCAGCAGGTTCGGAGGGGGCAATCAGCCCCAGCATTTT
TRBJ2-3	NA	NA	TRBV2	CASSKTDTQYF	TGTGCCAGCAGTAAAACAGATACGCAGTATTTT
TRBJ2-4	NA	TRBD1	TRBV6-2/TRBV6-3	CASSYSRDRYKNIQYF	TGTGCCAGCAGTTACTCGAGGGACAGGTACAAAAACATTCAGTACTTC
TRBJ2-7	few	TRBD1	TRBV15	CATSRLGQGINEQYF	TGTGCCACCAGCAGGCTAGGACAGGGTATCAACGAGCAGTACTTC
TRBJ2-1	once	TRBD2	TRBV11-2	CASSSLAGGSGEQFF	TGTGCCAGCAGCTCCTTAGCGGGAGGGTCGGGCGAGCAGTTCTTC
TRBJ1-6	NA	NA	TRBV3-1/TRBV3-2	CASSQDLTGYLNSPLHF	TGTGCCAGCAGCCAAGATTTGACGGGATATCTCAATTCACCCCTCCACTTT